The clone carrying this T cell receptor (beta chain) was observed a handful of times. The second PCR ran about 6 to 11 cycles with a sample-barcoded 5' primer and J-beta primers. One entry per CDR3 protein, called by TCRdb with MiXCR from the 5' RACE reads. Among approximately 800,000 distinct CDR3 sequences listed, 50% to 65% were seen once. CDR3 length: 16 residues. V was clipped by 7 bases and J by 7 bases; unmatched bases: 16. Germline assignment: CDR1 MRHNA and CDR2 SNTAGT. The sample belongs to a study of blood T cells in healthy people across ages. This TCR was sampled from a man older than 75 in good health. The rearrangement joins TRBV6-4 to TRBJ2-5; 9 positions agree with TRBD1. The sequencing sample was made of blood. For the CDR3, the DNA is TGTGCCAGCAACCTAAGGACAGGGGACGCGATTTGGACCCAGTACTTC. As protein: CASNLRTGDAIWTQYF.